This entry features one TCR beta chain sequence. Its antigen is still unknown. Only in-frame clones appear in the TCRdb table, and some are missing; sequencing was by immunoSEQ multiplex PCR. The sample includes 60,000 to 65,000 clones, around 90% of them seen just once. V lost 3 bases and J lost 4; bases outside the gene matches: 6. Germline V CDR1 and CDR2: SQVTM, ANQGSEA. The CDR3 runs 15 residues. This specimen belongs to a study of OX40 agonist ivuxolimab in advanced cancers. Study at large: The patients got ivuxolimab, which is an agonistic anti-OX40 (CD134) antibody. Three patients, one with hepatocellular carcinoma and two with cutaneous melanoma, achieved partial responses. Hepatocellular carcinoma, melanoma, renal cell or head and neck cancer was diagnosed in the dose-escalation patients.

Notes on the study in general: On average, CD8+ T cells had more expanded clones than CD4+.

The origin of this receptor is an adult with an advanced solid tumor such as melanoma, head and neck, liver or kidney cancer. The sample in question was CD4+ or CD8+ T cells sorted from blood, obtained in a trial of the OX40 agonist ivuxolimab. The V and J genes are TRBV29-1 and TRBJ1-1; 12 positions match TRBD1. The CDR3 DNA follows: TGCAGCGTTGACGGGGACAGGGGGCCAGGCACTGAAGCTTTCTTT. Protein: CSVDGDRGPGTEAFF.